The present TCR beta chain was sequenced within a study of T cell responses to AZD1222 COVID-19 vaccine. The germline V gene encodes CDR1 SQVTM and CDR2 ANQGSEA. The CDR3 covers 14 residues. V trimming: 3 bases; J trimming: 2 bases; junction bases outside the gene matches: 6. Whole-study findings and limits: At 160-218 and 743-854, vaccine-associated CD4 TCRs were dominant, and they spanned spike. Repertoires in all cases were sampled only once the peak T cell response had passed.

Regarding this clone: Its matching antigen is unknown.

Libraries were prepared by immunoSEQ multiplex PCR; TCRdb keeps only in-frame clonotypes and omits some of them. The repertoire holds approximately 80,000 clones, with 91% as singletons. The receptor was isolated from an adult who received the AZD1222 COVID-19 vaccine. The input for sequencing was peripheral blood, taken 28 days after the second AZD1222 dose. The rearrangement uses TRBV29-1 and TRBJ2-5, with 7 bases identical to TRBD1. This chain's CDR3 is CSVDSGQVQETQYF. The DNA for the CDR3 is TGCAGCGTTGACAGCGGACAGGTACAAGAGACCCAGTACTTC. Supplemented by reference TRBV29-1 and TRBJ2-5, the full variable domain reads SAVISQKPSRDICQRGTSLTIQCQVDSQVTMMFWYRQQPGQSLTLIATANQGSEATYESGFVIDKFPISRPNLTFSTLTVSNMSPEDSSIYLCSVDSGQVQETQYFGPGTRLLVL.